This TCR beta chain appears in the sequencing data of a study of T cell repertoires in cytomegalovirus infection. Study conclusions and caveats: Dominating the ex vivo response were HLA-C-restricted CMV-specific TCR beta clonotypes.

About this clonotype itself: The antigen is not known.

TCRdb analysed the reads with MiXCR anew, one entry per CDR3 protein. The data show under 800,000 distinct CDR3 sequences, about 24% seen once. This CDR3 comprises 14 residues. With V trimmed by 4 bases and J by 3 bases, 4 bases remained unmatched. CDR1 is DFQATT, CDR2 SNEGSKA, per germline (reference sequence). This chain joins TRBV20-1 and TRBJ2-1, with 9 bases aligning to TRBD1. The TCR was taken from a human donor in good health (CMV status not recorded). Some clones in this sample may be carry-over from other donors' samples. The specimen was CD8+ T cells from PBMCs. The CDR3 region is CSAIQGADYNEQFF. Written as DNA, the CDR3 is TGCAGTGCTATACAGGGGGCGGACTACAATGAGCAGTTCTTC.